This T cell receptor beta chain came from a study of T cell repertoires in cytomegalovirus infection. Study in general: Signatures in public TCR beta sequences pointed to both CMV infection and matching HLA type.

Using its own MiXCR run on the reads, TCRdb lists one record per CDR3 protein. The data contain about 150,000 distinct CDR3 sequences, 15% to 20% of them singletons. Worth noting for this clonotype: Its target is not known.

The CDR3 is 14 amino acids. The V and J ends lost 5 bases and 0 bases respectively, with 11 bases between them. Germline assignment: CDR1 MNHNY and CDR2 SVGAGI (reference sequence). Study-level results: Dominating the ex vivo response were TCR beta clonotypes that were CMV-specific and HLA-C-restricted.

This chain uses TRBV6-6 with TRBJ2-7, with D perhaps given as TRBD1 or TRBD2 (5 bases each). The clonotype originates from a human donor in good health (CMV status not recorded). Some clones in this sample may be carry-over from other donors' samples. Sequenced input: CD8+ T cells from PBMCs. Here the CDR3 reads CASSRDRSSYEQYF. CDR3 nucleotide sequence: TGTGCCAGCAGTCGGGACCGTAGCTCCTACGAGCAGTACTTC.